The sequence of this T cell receptor beta chain was determined in a study of long-term antiretroviral therapy in people with HIV. CDR1 and CDR2 (germline): SQVTM, ANQGSEA. V was pared by 6 bases and J by 10 bases, with 19 bases between. CDR3 length equals 12 residues. Findings of the study overall: Across all time points, the repertoire was dominated by clones that expanded before ART.

Of note for this clone: Its antigen is unidentified.

In each sample, roughly 0.9-10 million cryopreserved PBMC were present before DNA extraction. Runs used v3.0 of the immunoSEQ assay and were done at survey level. Clones were sequenced by immunoSEQ multiplex PCR, and TCRdb holds only the in-frame ones, with some missing. The data show some 22,000 clones, with approximately 90% seen just once and 3.5% held by the top ten. The receptor comes from a man aged 55 to 70 with HIV. Sequenced here: unsorted PBMCs, sampled 2.3 years after starting antiretroviral therapy. The chain carries TRBV29-1 and TRBJ2-7, with D perhaps TRBD2 (6 bases). DNA of the CDR3: TGCAGCGTCGGGGACTCAGATGGAATCCAGTACTTC. This gives the protein CSVGDSDGIQYF.